A selection of T cell receptor beta chains follows, all from one sample in a study of T cell repertoires in cytomegalovirus infection. Their target antigens are unknown. TCRdb reanalysed the reads using MiXCR and keeps one entry per CDR3 protein. The table has 900,000 to 950,000 distinct CDR3 sequences, roughly a third seen once. The sequencing used cultured CD8+ T cells from PBMCs, collected from culture after CMV antigen stimulation. These receptors were collected from a human donor in good health (CMV status not recorded). Some clones in this sample may be carry-over from other donors' samples. Both conserved end residues are part of each CDR3. Each record gives: D gene, V gene, clone size, J gene, CDR3 protein, CDR3 DNA. The D gene is left open where the match is weak. Clone size is given for some rows only: seen once, a few or many times, or a class if the clone is expanded.

d_gene: .
v_gene: TRBV9
abundance: few
j_gene: TRBJ1-3
CDR3aa: CASSDRENSGNTIYF
CDR3nt: TGTGCCAGCAGCGACCGCGAAAACTCTGGAAACACCATATATTTT

d_gene: .
v_gene: TRBV6-5
abundance: .
j_gene: TRBJ1-1
CDR3aa: CASSYSGGLERTEAFF
CDR3nt: TGTGCCAGCAGTTACTCGGGGGGGCTAGAACGGACTGAAGCTTTCTTT

d_gene: TRBD1
v_gene: TRBV5-6
abundance: few
j_gene: TRBJ2-7
CDR3aa: CASSLEPGQGASEQYF
CDR3nt: TGTGCCAGCAGCCTAGAACCGGGACAGGGGGCCTCCGAGCAGTACTTC

d_gene: .
v_gene: TRBV20-1
abundance: .
j_gene: TRBJ2-7
CDR3aa: CSARDRTGGLAYEQYF
CDR3nt: TGCAGTGCTAGAGATCGCACGGGCGGCCTCGCCTACGAGCAGTACTTC

d_gene: TRBD2
v_gene: TRBV4-1
abundance: few
j_gene: TRBJ2-1
CDR3aa: CASSRGLAGAANEQFF
CDR3nt: TGCGCCAGCAGCCGAGGACTAGCGGGGGCCGCCAATGAGCAGTTCTTC

d_gene: .
v_gene: TRBV7-6
abundance: .
j_gene: TRBJ2-1
CDR3aa: CASSLEVRYNEQFF
CDR3nt: TGTGCCAGCAGCTTAGAGGTCAGATACAATGAGCAGTTCTTC

d_gene: .
v_gene: TRBV7-7
abundance: .
j_gene: TRBJ2-5
CDR3aa: CTSSLDGVSGETQYF
CDR3nt: TGTACTAGCAGCTTAGACGGGGTCTCGGGCGAGACCCAGTACTTC

d_gene: .
v_gene: TRBV7-2
abundance: .
j_gene: TRBJ1-1
CDR3aa: CASSLGRGREAFF
CDR3nt: TGTGCCAGCAGCTTAGGTCGAGGGCGGGAGGCTTTCTTT

d_gene: .
v_gene: TRBV6-1
abundance: .
j_gene: TRBJ1-1
CDR3aa: CASSETGWNTEAFF
CDR3nt: TGTGCCAGCAGTGAGACAGGTTGGAACACTGAAGCTTTCTTT

d_gene: .
v_gene: TRBV7-7
abundance: .
j_gene: TRBJ1-5
CDR3aa: CASSASMDQPQHF
CDR3nt: TGTGCTAGCAGCGCCTCGATGGATCAGCCCCAGCATTTT

d_gene: .
v_gene: TRBV7-9
abundance: few
j_gene: TRBJ1-4
CDR3aa: CASSRDLGEKLFF
CDR3nt: TGTGCCAGCAGCCGGGACCTGGGGGAAAAACTGTTTTTT

d_gene: TRBD1
v_gene: TRBV7-9
abundance: .
j_gene: TRBJ1-5
CDR3aa: CASSLTGGSQPQHF
CDR3nt: TGTGCCAGCAGCTTAACAGGGGGCAGTCAGCCCCAGCATTTT

d_gene: .
v_gene: TRBV25-1
abundance: .
j_gene: TRBJ1-1
CDR3aa: CASSELVEGAEAFF
CDR3nt: TGTGCCAGCAGTGAATTGGTGGAAGGGGCTGAAGCTTTCTTT

d_gene: TRBD1
v_gene: TRBV7-9
abundance: .
j_gene: TRBJ1-2
CDR3aa: CASSAAGTGILDGYTF
CDR3nt: TGTGCCAGCAGCGCGGCCGGGACAGGGATCCTCGATGGCTACACCTTC

d_gene: .
v_gene: TRBV7-9
abundance: few
j_gene: TRBJ2-1
CDR3aa: CASSFSDHEQFF
CDR3nt: TGTGCCAGCAGCTTTTCCGACCATGAACAGTTCTTC

d_gene: TRBD1
v_gene: TRBV10-1
abundance: .
j_gene: TRBJ2-2
CDR3aa: CASSEWTGTGELFF
CDR3nt: TGCGCCAGCAGTGAGTGGACAGGGACCGGGGAGCTGTTTTTT

d_gene: .
v_gene: TRBV4-1
abundance: few
j_gene: TRBJ2-2
CDR3aa: CASSHLQGTGELFF
CDR3nt: TGCGCCAGCAGCCACTTACAGGGAACCGGGGAGCTGTTTTTT

d_gene: .
v_gene: TRBV24-1
abundance: few
j_gene: TRBJ1-4
CDR3aa: CATSAPEGGEKLFF
CDR3nt: TGTGCCACCAGTGCGCCAGAGGGGGGTGAAAAACTGTTTTTT

d_gene: .
v_gene: TRBV7-9
abundance: .
j_gene: TRBJ1-4
CDR3aa: CASTQGGINEKLFF
CDR3nt: TGTGCCAGCACCCAAGGTGGGATTAATGAAAAACTGTTTTTT

d_gene: TRBD2
v_gene: TRBV20-1
abundance: .
j_gene: TRBJ2-1
CDR3aa: CSARAGGAVEQFF
CDR3nt: TGCAGTGCTAGAGCCGGGGGGGCGGTAGAGCAGTTCTTC

d_gene: TRBD2
v_gene: TRBV10-3
abundance: .
j_gene: TRBJ2-1
CDR3aa: CAISERGGINEQFF
CDR3nt: TGTGCCATCAGTGAACGGGGGGGGATAAATGAGCAGTTCTTC

d_gene: .
v_gene: TRBV27
abundance: .
j_gene: TRBJ2-1
CDR3aa: CASSFPGVYNEQFF
CDR3nt: TGTGCCAGCAGTTTCCCAGGGGTGTACAATGAGCAGTTCTTC

d_gene: TRBD1
v_gene: TRBV11-2
abundance: many
j_gene: TRBJ1-5
CDR3aa: CASSLQGARDQPQHF
CDR3nt: TGTGCCAGCAGCTTACAGGGGGCGCGGGATCAGCCCCAGCATTTT

d_gene: TRBD2
v_gene: TRBV7-3
abundance: many
j_gene: TRBJ2-3
CDR3aa: CASSSSGGASDTQYF
CDR3nt: TGTGCCAGCAGCTCGAGCGGGGGGGCCTCAGATACGCAGTATTTT

d_gene: TRBD2
v_gene: TRBV10-3
abundance: .
j_gene: TRBJ2-1
CDR3aa: CAISESTTSGVSEQFF
CDR3nt: TGTGCCATCAGTGAGTCGACGACTAGCGGGGTGAGTGAGCAGTTCTTC

d_gene: .
v_gene: TRBV7-9
abundance: .
j_gene: TRBJ2-7
CDR3aa: CAGAQGGVSYEQYF
CDR3nt: TGTGCCGGGGCCCAGGGGGGGGTAAGCTACGAGCAGTACTTC

d_gene: .
v_gene: TRBV3-1
abundance: .
j_gene: TRBJ1-6
CDR3aa: CASSQGQAHSPLHF
CDR3nt: TGTGCCAGCAGCCAGGGGCAGGCTCATTCACCCCTCCACTTT

d_gene: .
v_gene: TRBV4-1
abundance: .
j_gene: TRBJ1-3
CDR3aa: CASSQDPASGNTIYF
CDR3nt: TGCGCCAGCAGCCAAGATCCGGCCTCTGGAAACACCATATATTTT

d_gene: .
v_gene: TRBV28
abundance: few
j_gene: TRBJ1-2
CDR3aa: CASNLNREGDYGYTF
CDR3nt: TGTGCCAGCAACCTGAACAGGGAAGGGGACTATGGCTACACCTTC

d_gene: .
v_gene: TRBV12-3/TRBV12-4
abundance: .
j_gene: TRBJ1-3
CDR3aa: CASSFGGISGNTIYF
CDR3nt: TGTGCCAGCAGTTTTGGCGGAATCTCTGGAAACACCATATATTTT

d_gene: .
v_gene: TRBV27
abundance: .
j_gene: TRBJ2-1
CDR3aa: CASTMGSSYNEQFF
CDR3nt: TGTGCCAGCACGATGGGGAGCTCCTACAATGAGCAGTTCTTC

d_gene: TRBD2
v_gene: TRBV27
abundance: .
j_gene: TRBJ2-5
CDR3aa: CASSLRGGRLETQYF
CDR3nt: TGTGCCAGCAGTTTGCGGGGGGGCCGGTTAGAGACCCAGTACTTC

d_gene: .
v_gene: TRBV12-3/TRBV12-4
abundance: few
j_gene: TRBJ1-6
CDR3aa: CASSSGEASPLHF
CDR3nt: TGTGCCAGCAGTTCAGGGGAAGCTTCACCCCTCCACTTT

d_gene: TRBD2
v_gene: TRBV12-3/TRBV12-4
abundance: .
j_gene: TRBJ2-1
CDR3aa: CASQKGTSSYNEQFF
CDR3nt: TGTGCCAGCCAAAAAGGGACTAGCTCCTACAATGAGCAGTTCTTC

d_gene: .
v_gene: TRBV9
abundance: .
j_gene: TRBJ2-7
CDR3aa: CASSKDRYPYEQYF
CDR3nt: TGTGCCAGCAGCAAAGACAGGTACCCCTACGAGCAGTACTTC

d_gene: TRBD1
v_gene: TRBV6-1
abundance: .
j_gene: TRBJ1-1
CDR3aa: CASSEQGAATEAFF
CDR3nt: TGTGCCAGCAGTGAACAGGGGGCGGCCACTGAAGCTTTCTTT

d_gene: .
v_gene: TRBV7-9
abundance: .
j_gene: TRBJ1-1
CDR3aa: CASSPRMWHTEAFF
CDR3nt: TGTGCCAGCAGCCCCCGGATGTGGCACACTGAAGCTTTCTTT

d_gene: .
v_gene: TRBV25-1
abundance: .
j_gene: TRBJ2-2
CDR3aa: CASSEFSGELSF
CDR3nt: TGTGCCAGCAGTGAATTTTCCGGGGAGCTGTCTTTT

d_gene: .
v_gene: TRBV6-6
abundance: .
j_gene: TRBJ2-6
CDR3aa: CASSLLFPGANVLTF
CDR3nt: TGTGCCAGCAGTCTCCTTTTTCCTGGGGCCAACGTCCTGACTTTC

d_gene: .
v_gene: TRBV12-3/TRBV12-4
abundance: .
j_gene: TRBJ1-2
CDR3aa: CASSLRPGWDGYTF
CDR3nt: TGTGCCAGCAGCCTTCGGCCGGGGTGGGATGGCTACACCTTC

d_gene: .
v_gene: TRBV10-2
abundance: .
j_gene: TRBJ2-7
CDR3aa: CAAGRSSYEQYF
CDR3nt: TGCGCCGCGGGCAGGAGCTCCTACGAGCAGTACTTC